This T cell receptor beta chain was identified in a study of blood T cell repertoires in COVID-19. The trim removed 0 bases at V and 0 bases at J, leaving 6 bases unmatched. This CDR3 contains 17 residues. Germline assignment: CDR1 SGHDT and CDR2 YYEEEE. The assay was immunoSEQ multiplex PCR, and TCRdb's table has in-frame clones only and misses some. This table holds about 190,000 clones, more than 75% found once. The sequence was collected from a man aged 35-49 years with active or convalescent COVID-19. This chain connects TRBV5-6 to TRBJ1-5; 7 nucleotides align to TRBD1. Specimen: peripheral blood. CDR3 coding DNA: TGTGCCAGCAGCTTGGCGAAGACAGGGAATAGCAATCAGCCCCAGCATTTT. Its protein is CASSLAKTGNSNQPQHF. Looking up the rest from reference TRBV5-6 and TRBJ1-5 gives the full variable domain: DAGVTQSPTHLIKTRGQQVTLRCSPKSGHDTVSWYQQALGQGPQFIFQYYEEEERQRGNFPDRFSGHQFPNYSSELNVNALLLGDSALYLCASSLAKTGNSNQPQHFGDGTRLSIL.